This T cell receptor beta chain was captured in a study of control samples from healthy donors and cancer patients. Clones were read by immunoSEQ multiplex PCR, and TCRdb kept only the in-frame ones, dropping some. The data hold approximately 87,000 clones, with 90% to 95% observed a single time. The CDR3 runs 16 residues. Germline CDR1 reads LNHDA; CDR2 reads SQIVND (reference sequence). The V segment lost 6 bases and the J segment 0 bases; nucleotides outside the gene matches: 8. The sequenced sample was PBMCs. This sequence was found in a woman aged 40 to 50 with lung cancer. The gene calls are TRBV19 and TRBJ1-3; TRBD1 agrees at 7 bases. In DNA form, the CDR3 reads TGTGCCAGTAGGCCGCGACAGGGTAGCTCTGGAAACACCATATATTTT. As protein: CASRPRQGSSGNTIYF.